Each of the 4 T cell receptor beta chains below was sequenced from the same sample in a study of PD-1 blockade in classical Hodgkin lymphoma. This table comes from immunoSEQ multiplex PCR, and its TCRdb copy is limited to in-frame clones, with some not included. The repertoire includes 25,000 to 35,000 clones, 65% to 85% of them detected once, and approximately 0.62% sits in the top ten. The time point: cycle 4 day 1 (C4D1), after less than 7 weeks of nivolumab. Autologous stem cell transplantation was followed by relapse in every patient, and brentuximab vedotin exposure varied. Out of thawed PBMCs, magnetic negative selection purified CD4+ T cells. The source was CD4+ T cells from blood, collected before the fourth cycle of nivolumab. The receptors derive from a human donor with classical Hodgkin lymphoma.

This clone was found a few times. The chain joins TRBV5-1 to TRBJ2-5; a possible D gene is TRBD2 (5 bases). Between the trimmed V and J ends, which lost 0 bases and 5 bases, there was a span of 11 bases. CDR1 and CDR2 (germline): SGHRS, YFSETQ. The CDR3 totals 14 residues. The CDR3 DNA reads as TGCGCCAGCAGCTTGGGTCGGGGTACGGAGACCCAGTACTTC. This gives the protein CASSLGRGTETQYF.

The chain links TRBV6-1 to TRBJ1-2; no clear D gene. The CDR3 extends over 12 amino acids. The V end was cut by 6 bases, the J end by 0 bases, with 5 bases between. CDR1 MNHNS and CDR2 SASEGT come from the germline V gene. The chain's CDR3 is CASRQANYGYTF. CDR3 DNA sequence: TGTGCCAGCAGGCAGGCTAACTATGGCTACACCTTC.

The chain recombines TRBV6-5 with TRBJ1-1; no definite D call. Trimming took 6 bases from V and 4 from J, leaving 15 bases between them. Germline V gene sequence: CDR1 MNHEY, CDR2 SVGAGI. CDR3 length: 14 residues. The CDR3 sequence is CASSTGAGGTEAFF. The CDR3 DNA follows: TGTGCCAGCAGCACGGGTGCTGGCGGCACTGAAGCTTTCTTT.

This rearrangement joins TRBV5-1 to TRBJ2-7; 10 positions agree with TRBD2. Trimming cost V 1 base and J 4 bases; bases outside gene matches: 14. The CDR3 extends over 18 amino acids. Per germline, CDR1 SGHRS and CDR2 YFSETQ. The CDR3 DNA follows: TGCGCCAGCAGCTTGACTAGCGGGGCCACTGCATATGTTTACGAGCAGTACTTC. Protein: CASSLTSGATAYVYEQYF.